The rows below give T cell receptor beta chains drawn from one sample of a study of T cells after yellow fever vaccination. TCRdb re-analysed the 5' RACE reads in MiXCR, keeping a single row per CDR3 protein. The sample carries some 560,000 distinct CDR3 sequences, under 25% recorded once. The input for sequencing was PBMCs, taken 15 days after the yellow fever booster vaccination. The receptors shown here come from a man aged 30 to 39 who received the YFV17D yellow fever vaccine. Each CDR3 is given with its conserved first and last residue. A D gene is named only where the DNA matches it firmly. Rows may omit the clone size; those that give it use once, few, many or a size class.

d_call clone_size j_call v_call cdr3_aa cdr3_nt
NA many TRBJ1-5 TRBV5-1 CASSLGGGSNQPQHF TGCGCCAGCAGCCTCGGGGGGGGGAGCAATCAGCCCCAGCATTTT
NA NA TRBJ2-5 TRBV7-2 CASARSGGTETQYF TGTGCCAGCGCACGATCAGGGGGGACGGAGACCCAGTACTTC
NA few TRBJ1-2 TRBV12-3/TRBV12-4 CASAARNYGYTF TGTGCCAGCGCAGCCCGTAACTATGGCTACACCTTC
TRBD2 NA TRBJ2-1 TRBV24-1 CATSTAGDSYNEQFF TGTGCCACCAGTACAGCGGGAGACTCCTACAATGAGCAGTTCTTC
TRBD1 few TRBJ2-5 TRBV24-1 CATMTGGQETQYF TGTGCCACCATGACAGGGGGACAAGAGACCCAGTACTTC
NA many TRBJ2-2 TRBV3-1 CASSQVGGANTGELFF TGTGCCAGCAGCCAGGTGGGAGGAGCGAACACCGGGGAGCTGTTTTTT
TRBD2 few TRBJ2-3 TRBV28 CASSYGGRSDTQYF TGTGCCAGCAGTTACGGGGGGAGATCAGATACGCAGTATTTT
NA NA TRBJ2-5 TRBV4-2 CASSQESHLWETQYF TGTGCCAGCAGCCAAGAATCCCATCTGTGGGAGACCCAGTACTTC
TRBD2 few TRBJ2-3 TRBV19 CASSNQKTSADTQYF TGTGCCAGTAGCAACCAGAAGACTAGCGCAGATACGCAGTATTTT
NA few TRBJ2-3 TRBV9 CASSSGTTGDTQYF TGTGCCAGCAGTTCCGGGACGACGGGCGATACGCAGTATTTT
NA NA TRBJ1-2 TRBV28 CASTTVSYGYTF TGTGCCAGCACGACAGTGAGCTATGGCTACACCTTC
TRBD2 NA TRBJ2-5 TRBV5-1 CASSLDGRGAAQETQYF TGCGCCAGCAGCTTGGACGGGAGGGGGGCCGCCCAAGAGACCCAGTACTTC
NA NA TRBJ2-1 TRBV7-9 CASSSGSAEQFF TGTGCCAGCAGCTCCGGGAGTGCGGAGCAGTTCTTC
NA NA TRBJ2-1 TRBV20-1 CSARGSGAPGYEQFF TGCAGTGCTCGTGGGTCGGGGGCCCCAGGGTATGAGCAGTTCTTC
TRBD1 NA TRBJ1-2 TRBV7-3 CASSRGQGYGYTF TGTGCCAGCAGCAGGGGACAGGGGTATGGCTACACCTTC
NA few TRBJ2-3 TRBV4-3 CASSQEYSGESDTQYF TGCGCCAGCAGCCAAGAGTATTCAGGAGAATCAGATACGCAGTATTTT